The 4 T cell receptor beta chains reported below all come from one sample, sequenced in a study of cytomegalovirus exposure and HLA in healthy donors. The primer mix had 60 Vbeta and 13 Jbeta primers. Libraries were prepared by immunoSEQ multiplex PCR; TCRdb keeps only in-frame clonotypes and omits some of them. This table has about 140,000 clones, around 82% appearing once. Sequencing was done on a sample of PBMCs. The receptors were gathered from a woman in her late teens or twenties in good health and CMV-seropositive.

This chain uses TRBV11-3 with TRBJ2-2; D gene unclear. V lost 1 base and J lost 5, with 5 bases in between. Germline values: CDR1 SGHNT, CDR2 YENEEA. This CDR3 comprises 13 residues. The CDR3 reads CASSLVLTGELFF. Written as DNA, the CDR3 is TGTGCCAGCAGCTTAGTTCTAACCGGGGAGCTGTTTTTT.

This clone was picked up one time. The DNA of the CDR3 is TGTGCCAGCAGTTTCCAGCCCTACAGGGACCCCTACACTGAAGCTTTCTTT. Its translation is CASSFQPYRDPYTEAFF. The chain uses TRBV27 and TRBJ1-1, with D tentatively TRBD1 (6 bases). This CDR3 is built from 17 residues. Germline V gene data show CDR1 as MNHEY and CDR2 as SMNVEV (reference sequence). V was shortened by 3 bases and J by 3 bases, with 20 bases between the two germline ends.

This chain uses TRBV7-9 with TRBJ1-1; 10 bases are a match to TRBD1. The CDR3 runs 17 residues. From germline, CDR1 is SEHNR and CDR2 FQNEAQ (reference sequence). V gave up 0 bases and J gave up 4 bases; unmatched junction bases: 8. CDR3 region: CASSLATGGGGGTEAFF. The CDR3 DNA reads TGTGCCAGCAGCTTAGCGACAGGGGGCGGGGGGGGCACTGAAGCTTTCTTT. The full variable domain, in which reference TRBV7-9 and TRBJ1-1 provide the parts outside the CDR3, is DTGVSQNPRHKITKRGQNVTFRCDPISEHNRLYWYRQTLGQGPEFLTYFQNEAQLEKSRLLSDRFSAERPKGSFSTLEIQRTEQGDSAMYLCASSLATGGGGGTEAFFGQGTRLTVV.

This clone showed up just a few times. The J gene is TRBJ2-1, the V gene TRBV5-6, with TRBD1 matching over 7 bases. This CDR3 comprises 15 residues. From germline, CDR1 is SGHDT and CDR2 YYEEEE. J lost 4 bases, V lost 0 bases, and 4 bases had no gene match. CDR3 in amino acids: CASSLAMDRYNEQFF. For the CDR3, the DNA is TGTGCCAGCAGCTTGGCCATGGACAGGTACAATGAGCAGTTCTTC.